The sequence of this T cell receptor (beta chain) was determined in a study of blood T cells in healthy people across ages. Looked up from germline, CDR1 is LGHDT and CDR2 is YNNKEL (reference sequence). Trimming removed 4 bases at V and 4 bases at J, with 13 bases between. The length of the CDR3 is 15 residues. Through a sample-barcoded 5' primer and a J-beta primer mix, a second PCR was run for about 6 to 11 cycles. From the 5' RACE reads, TCRdb called clonotypes with MiXCR, one entry per CDR3 protein. The sample has hundreds of thousands of distinct CDR3 sequences, under 30% seen once; the top ten hold less than 3.5%. These data also featured in a second study, about T cells of mothers and their children. From that second work: Every mother supplied over 8 million TCR beta CDR3 reads and every child around 3 million.

V gene TRBV3-1 combines with J gene TRBJ2-2; D possibly corresponds to TRBD1 (6 bases). This TCR came from a boy younger than 18 in good health. The source material was blood. CDR3 nucleotide sequence: TGTGCCAGCAGCCCTCCAACAGGGTTCACCGGGGAGCTGTTTTTT. Encoded protein: CASSPPTGFTGELFF.